This T cell receptor beta chain was sequenced in a study of early T cells in non-severe SARS-CoV-2 infection. The wider study: Sequencing was performed on bulk RNA from unsorted whole blood, leaving chains unpaired.

This clonotype was seen repeatedly, ten times or more. Via MiXCR, TCRdb re-called the 5' RACE reads, giving one row per CDR3 protein. Of around 19,000 distinct CDR3 sequences in the sample, under 5.5% were seen once. CDR1 SGHRS and CDR2 YFSETQ come from the germline V gene. This CDR3 region has 13 residues. The V and J ends lost 1 base and 5 bases respectively, with 9 bases between them. The sequence came from an adult who was a healthcare worker with PCR-confirmed SARS-CoV-2 infection or an uninfected control (not recorded which). Source material: whole blood. The chain has TRBV5-1 and TRBJ2-5; D ambiguous. In nucleotides, the CDR3 is TGCGCCAGCAGCTTGCCCCTCATGGAGACCCAGTACTTC. Its protein product is CASSLPLMETQYF.